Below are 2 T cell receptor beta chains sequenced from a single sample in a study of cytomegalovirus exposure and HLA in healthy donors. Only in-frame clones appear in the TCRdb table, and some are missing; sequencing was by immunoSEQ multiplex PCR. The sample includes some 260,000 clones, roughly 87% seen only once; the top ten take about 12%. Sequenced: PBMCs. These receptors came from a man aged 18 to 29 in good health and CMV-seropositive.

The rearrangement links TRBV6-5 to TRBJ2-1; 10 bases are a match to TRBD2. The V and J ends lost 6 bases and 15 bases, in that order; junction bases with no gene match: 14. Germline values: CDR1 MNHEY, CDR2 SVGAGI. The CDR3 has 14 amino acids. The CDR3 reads CASSNFGTSEPRFF. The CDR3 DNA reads TGTGCCAGCAGCAACTTTGGGACTAGCGAGCCAAGGTTCTTC.

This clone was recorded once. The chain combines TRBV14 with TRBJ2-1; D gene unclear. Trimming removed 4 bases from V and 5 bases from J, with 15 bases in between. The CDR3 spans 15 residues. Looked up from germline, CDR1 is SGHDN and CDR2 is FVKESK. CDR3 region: CASSPPPVLNNEQFF. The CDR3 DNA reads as TGTGCCAGCAGCCCTCCCCCCGTCCTAAACAATGAGCAGTTCTTC.